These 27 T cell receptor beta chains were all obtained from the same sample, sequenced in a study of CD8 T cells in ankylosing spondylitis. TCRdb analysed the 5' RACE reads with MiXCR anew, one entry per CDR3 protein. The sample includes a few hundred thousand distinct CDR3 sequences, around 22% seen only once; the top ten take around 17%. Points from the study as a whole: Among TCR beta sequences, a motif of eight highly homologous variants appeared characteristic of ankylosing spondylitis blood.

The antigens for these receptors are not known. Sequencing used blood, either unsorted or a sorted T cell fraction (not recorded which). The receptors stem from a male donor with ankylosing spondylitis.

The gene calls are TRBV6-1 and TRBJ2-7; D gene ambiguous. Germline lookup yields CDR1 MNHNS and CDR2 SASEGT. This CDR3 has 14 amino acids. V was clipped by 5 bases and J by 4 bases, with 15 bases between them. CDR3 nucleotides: TGTGCCAGCAGTACCCCCCGCAAAGGTTACGAGCAGTACTTC. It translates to CASSTPRKGYEQYF.

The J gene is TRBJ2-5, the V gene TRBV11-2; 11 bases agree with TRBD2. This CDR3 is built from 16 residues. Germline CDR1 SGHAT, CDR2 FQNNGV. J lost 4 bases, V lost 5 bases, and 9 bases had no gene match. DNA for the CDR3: TGTGCCAGCAGCCCGGGACTAGCGGAGCCCGGAGAGACCCAGTACTTC. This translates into CASSPGLAEPGETQYF.

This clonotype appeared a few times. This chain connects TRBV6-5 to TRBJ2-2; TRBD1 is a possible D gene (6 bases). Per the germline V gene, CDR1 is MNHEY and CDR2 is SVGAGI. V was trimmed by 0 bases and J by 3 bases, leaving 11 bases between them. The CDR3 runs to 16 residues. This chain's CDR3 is CASSYSGGFDTGELFF. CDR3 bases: TGTGCCAGCAGTTACTCAGGGGGATTTGACACCGGGGAGCTGTTTTTT.

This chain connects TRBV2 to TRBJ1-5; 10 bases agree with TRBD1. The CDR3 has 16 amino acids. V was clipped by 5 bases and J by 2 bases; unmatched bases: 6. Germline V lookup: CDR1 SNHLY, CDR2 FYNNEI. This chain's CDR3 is CASSLTGGAGNQPQHF. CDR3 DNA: TGTGCCAGCAGTCTGACAGGGGGCGCCGGCAATCAGCCCCAGCATTTT.

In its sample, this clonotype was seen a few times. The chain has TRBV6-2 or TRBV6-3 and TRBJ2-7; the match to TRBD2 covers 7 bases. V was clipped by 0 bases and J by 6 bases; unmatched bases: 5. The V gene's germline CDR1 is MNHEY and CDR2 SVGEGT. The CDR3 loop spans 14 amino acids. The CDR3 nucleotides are TGTGCCAGCAGTTACTCGTATGGACTAGGCGAGCAGTACTTC. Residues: CASSYSYGLGEQYF.

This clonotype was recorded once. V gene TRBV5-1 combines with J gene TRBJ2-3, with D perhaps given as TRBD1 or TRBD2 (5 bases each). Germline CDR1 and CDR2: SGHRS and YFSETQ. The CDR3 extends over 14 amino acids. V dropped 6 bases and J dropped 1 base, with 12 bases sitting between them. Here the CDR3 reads CASTSGGGTDTQYF. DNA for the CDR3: TGCGCCAGCACATCTGGGGGAGGCACAGATACGCAGTATTTT.

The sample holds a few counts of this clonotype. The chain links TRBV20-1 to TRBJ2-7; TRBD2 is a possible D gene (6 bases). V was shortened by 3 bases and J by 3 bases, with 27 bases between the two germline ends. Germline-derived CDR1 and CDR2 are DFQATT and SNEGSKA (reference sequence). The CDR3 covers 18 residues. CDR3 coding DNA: TGCAGTGCTAGTGGTACCATCGGCGGGATCCATATCGGCTACGAGCAGTACTTC. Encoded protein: CSASGTIGGIHIGYEQYF.

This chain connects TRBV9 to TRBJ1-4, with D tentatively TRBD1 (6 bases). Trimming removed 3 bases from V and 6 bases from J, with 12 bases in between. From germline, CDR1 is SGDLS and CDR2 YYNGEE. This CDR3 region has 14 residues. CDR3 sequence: CASSATSGDEKLFF. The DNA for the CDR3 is TGTGCCAGCAGCGCGACATCAGGGGATGAAAAACTGTTTTTT.

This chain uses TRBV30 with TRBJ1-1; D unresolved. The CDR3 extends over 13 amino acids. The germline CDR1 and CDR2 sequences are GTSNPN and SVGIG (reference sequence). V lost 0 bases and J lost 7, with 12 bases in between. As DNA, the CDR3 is TGTGCCTGGAGTGTAAGGTCCGGGGTTGAAGCTTTCTTT. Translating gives CAWSVRSGVEAFF.

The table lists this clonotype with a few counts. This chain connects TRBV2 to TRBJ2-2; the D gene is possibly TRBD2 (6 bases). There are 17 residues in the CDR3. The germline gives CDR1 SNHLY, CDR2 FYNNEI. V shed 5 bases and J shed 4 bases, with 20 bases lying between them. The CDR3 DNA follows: TGTGCCAGCAGTTCCCGTCTAGCGCCACGTGTCACCGGGGAGCTGTTTTTT. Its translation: CASSSRLAPRVTGELFF.

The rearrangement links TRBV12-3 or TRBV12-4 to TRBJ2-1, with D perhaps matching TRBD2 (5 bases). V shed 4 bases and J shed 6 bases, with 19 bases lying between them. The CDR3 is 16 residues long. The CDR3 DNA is TGTGCCAGCAGTTCCCCCACCCCGCGGAGGTCCAATGAGCAGTTCTTC. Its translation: CASSSPTPRRSNEQFF.

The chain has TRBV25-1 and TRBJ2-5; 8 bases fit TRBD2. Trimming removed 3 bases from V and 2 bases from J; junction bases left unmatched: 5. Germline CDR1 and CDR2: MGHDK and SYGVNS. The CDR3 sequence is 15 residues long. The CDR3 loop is CASSDWTSRQETQYF. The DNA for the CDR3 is TGTGCCAGCAGTGACTGGACTAGCCGGCAAGAGACCCAGTACTTC.

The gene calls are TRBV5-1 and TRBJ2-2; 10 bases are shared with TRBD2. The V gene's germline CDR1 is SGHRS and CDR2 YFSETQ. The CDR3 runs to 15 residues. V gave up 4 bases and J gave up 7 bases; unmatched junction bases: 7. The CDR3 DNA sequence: TGCGCCAGCAGCATTACTAGCGGGAAGGACGGGGAGCTGTTTTTT. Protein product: CASSITSGKDGELFF. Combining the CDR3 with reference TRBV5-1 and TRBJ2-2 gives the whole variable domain KAGVTQTPRYLIKTRGQQVTLSCSPISGHRSVSWYQQTPGQGLQFLFEYFSETQRNKGNFPGRFSGRQFSNSRSEMNVSTLELGDSALYLCASSITSGKDGELFFGEGSRLTVL.

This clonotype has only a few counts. DNA of the CDR3: TGCAGCGTTTCTGGGTTAGCGGGGGGGCGTCTTCAAGAGACCCAGTACTTC. This gives the protein CSVSGLAGGRLQETQYF. V is TRBV29-1 and J is TRBJ2-5; 11 nucleotides align to TRBD2. The V and J ends lost 5 bases and 2 bases, in that order; junction bases with no gene match: 13. The CDR3 runs 17 residues. Per the germline V gene, CDR1 is SQVTM and CDR2 is ANQGSEA.

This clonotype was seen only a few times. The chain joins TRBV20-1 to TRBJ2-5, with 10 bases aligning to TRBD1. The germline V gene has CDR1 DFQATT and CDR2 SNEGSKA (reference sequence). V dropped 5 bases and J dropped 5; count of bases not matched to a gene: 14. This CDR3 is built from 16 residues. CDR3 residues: CSALGLAGQGRETQYF. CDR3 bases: TGCAGTGCTCTTGGGTTAGCGGGACAGGGGAGGGAGACCCAGTACTTC.

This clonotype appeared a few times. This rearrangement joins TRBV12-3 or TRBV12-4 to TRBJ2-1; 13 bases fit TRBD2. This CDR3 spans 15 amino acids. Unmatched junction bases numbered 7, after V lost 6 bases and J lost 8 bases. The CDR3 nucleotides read TGTGCCAGCAGGCCGGGACTAGCGGGAATGGATGAGCAGTTCTTC. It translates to CASRPGLAGMDEQFF.

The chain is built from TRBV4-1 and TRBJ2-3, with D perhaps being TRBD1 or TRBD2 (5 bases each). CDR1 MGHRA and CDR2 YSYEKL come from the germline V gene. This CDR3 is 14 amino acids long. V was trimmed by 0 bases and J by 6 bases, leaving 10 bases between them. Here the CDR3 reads CASSQDRDDDTQYF. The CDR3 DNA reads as TGCGCCAGCAGCCAAGATCGGGACGACGATACGCAGTATTTT.

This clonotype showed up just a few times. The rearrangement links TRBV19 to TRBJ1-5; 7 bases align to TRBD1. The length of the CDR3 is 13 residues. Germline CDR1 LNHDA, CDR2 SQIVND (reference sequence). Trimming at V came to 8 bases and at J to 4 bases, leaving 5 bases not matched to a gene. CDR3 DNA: TGTGCCAGTGCCGGGACAGCTAATCAGCCCCAGCATTTT. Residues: CASAGTANQPQHF.

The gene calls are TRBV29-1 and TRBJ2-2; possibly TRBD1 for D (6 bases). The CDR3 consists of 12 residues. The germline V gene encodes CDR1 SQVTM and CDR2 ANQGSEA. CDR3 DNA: TGCAGTTCCGGGACAAACACCGGGGAGCTGTTTTTT. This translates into CSSGTNTGELFF.

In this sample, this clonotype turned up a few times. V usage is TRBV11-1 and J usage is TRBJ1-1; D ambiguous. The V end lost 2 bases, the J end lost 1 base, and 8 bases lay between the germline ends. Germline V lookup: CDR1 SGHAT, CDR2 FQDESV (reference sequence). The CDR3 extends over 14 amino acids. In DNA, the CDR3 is TGTGCCAGCAGCTTACTGGCGGAGAACACTGAAGCTTTCTTT. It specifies CASSLLAENTEAFF. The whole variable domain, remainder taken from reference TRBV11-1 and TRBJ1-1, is EAEVAQSPRYKITEKSQAVAFWCDPISGHATLYWYRQILGQGPELLVQFQDESVVDDSQLPKDRFSAERLKGVDSTLKIQPAELGDSAMYLCASSLLAENTEAFFGQGTRLTVV.

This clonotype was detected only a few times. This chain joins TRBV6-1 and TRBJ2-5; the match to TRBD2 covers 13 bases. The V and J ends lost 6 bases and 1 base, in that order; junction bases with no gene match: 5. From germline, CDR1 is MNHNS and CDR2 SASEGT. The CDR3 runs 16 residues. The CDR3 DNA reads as TGTGCCAGCAGATCCCGACTAGCGGGAGGCCAAGAGACCCAGTACTTC. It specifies CASRSRLAGGQETQYF.

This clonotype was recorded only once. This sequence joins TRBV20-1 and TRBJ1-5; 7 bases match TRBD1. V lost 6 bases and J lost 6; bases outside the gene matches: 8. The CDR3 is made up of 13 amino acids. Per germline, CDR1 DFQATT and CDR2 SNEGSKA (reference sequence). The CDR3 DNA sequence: TGCAGTGCCCGTAACAGGGGAGGTCAGCCCCAGCATTTT. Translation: CSARNRGGQPQHF.

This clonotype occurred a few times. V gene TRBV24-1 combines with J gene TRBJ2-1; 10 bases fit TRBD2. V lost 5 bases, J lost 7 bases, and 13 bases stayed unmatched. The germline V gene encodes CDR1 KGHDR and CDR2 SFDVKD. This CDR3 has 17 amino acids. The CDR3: CATSVGRAGGNTNEQFF. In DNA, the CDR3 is TGTGCCACCAGTGTAGGGAGAGCGGGAGGGAATACGAATGAGCAGTTCTTC.

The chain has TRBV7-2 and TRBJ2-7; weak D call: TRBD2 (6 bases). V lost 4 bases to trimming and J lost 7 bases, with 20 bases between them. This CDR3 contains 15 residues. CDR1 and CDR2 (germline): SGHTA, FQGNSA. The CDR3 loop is CASSWRGSGFGEQYF. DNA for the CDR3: TGTGCCAGCAGCTGGCGGGGCTCAGGGTTTGGGGAGCAGTACTTC.

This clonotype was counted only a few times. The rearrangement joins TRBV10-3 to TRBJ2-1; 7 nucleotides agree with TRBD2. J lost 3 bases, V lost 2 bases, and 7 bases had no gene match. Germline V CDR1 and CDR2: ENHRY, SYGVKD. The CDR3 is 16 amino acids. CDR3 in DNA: TGTGCCATCAGTGAGACACCAGAGCGGGGCTACAATGAGCAGTTCTTC. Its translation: CAISETPERGYNEQFF.

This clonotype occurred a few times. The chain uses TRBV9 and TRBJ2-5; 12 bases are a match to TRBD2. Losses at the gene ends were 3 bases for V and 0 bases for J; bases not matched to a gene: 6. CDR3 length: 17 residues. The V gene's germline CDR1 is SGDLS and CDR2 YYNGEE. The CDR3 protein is CASSASGTSGYQETQYF. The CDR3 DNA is TGTGCCAGCAGCGCGTCCGGGACTAGCGGGTACCAAGAGACCCAGTACTTC.

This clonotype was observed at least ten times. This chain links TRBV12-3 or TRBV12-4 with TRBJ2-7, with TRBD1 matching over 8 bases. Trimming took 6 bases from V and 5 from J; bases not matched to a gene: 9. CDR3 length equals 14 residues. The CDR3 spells CASSPNGQGNEQYF. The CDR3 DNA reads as TGTGCCAGCAGCCCTAACGGACAGGGAAACGAGCAGTACTTC.